The rows below give T cell receptor beta chains drawn from one sample of a study of response to subunit inactivated influenza vaccine. TCRdb re-called the RT-PCR reads through MiXCR, storing one row per CDR3 protein. The sample carries some 850,000 distinct CDR3 sequences, roughly 20% recorded once. The sample consisted of PBMCs from blood, taken roughly 5 days after vaccination. The receptors derive from a man aged 50 or older who received an inactivated influenza vaccine. The CDR3 runs from the conserved cysteine through the conserved F or W. D genes are given only for firm matches. Clone sizes are given selectively: once, few, many, or a class where the clone is expanded.

>-|-|15|TRBV27|TRBJ2-7
TGTGCCAGCAGTTTTTCCGGGGAACTCTCTATCGAGCAGTACTTC
CASSFSGELSIEQYF
>few|-|16|TRBV6-5|TRBJ2-1
TGTGCCAGCAGTTACAACCGGGACCTTGGAGGCTATGAGCAGTTCTTC
CASSYNRDLGGYEQFF
>many|-|13|TRBV5-1|TRBJ2-1
TGCGCCAGCAGCTCCGAGGGGGTTAATGAGCAGTTCTTC
CASSSEGVNEQFF
>-|TRBD1|12|TRBV20-1|TRBJ2-5
TGCAGTGCGGGGGGACAGGGGGAGACCCAGTACTTC
CSAGGQGETQYF
>-|TRBD1|14|TRBV28|TRBJ1-5
TGTGCCAGCAGTAGTTCAGGGGGCTATCAGCCCCAGCATTTT
CASSSSGGYQPQHF
>-|-|13|TRBV29-1|TRBJ2-2
TGCAGCGCTGGGGGACTGATGACCGGGGAGCTGTTTTTT
CSAGGLMTGELFF
>many|-|17|TRBV24-1|TRBJ2-1
TGTGCCACCAGTGATTCCCCCCCTGACAGTAACTACAATGAGCAGTTCTTC
CATSDSPPDSNYNEQFF
>-|-|14|TRBV6-4|TRBJ2-1
TGTGCCAGCAGTGTTCTTCGGGGGCATACTGAGCAGTTCTTC
CASSVLRGHTEQFF
>-|-|15|TRBV12-3/TRBV12-4|TRBJ1-3
TGTGCCAGCAGATCGGCCGGGAGCTCTGGAAACACCATATATTTT
CASRSAGSSGNTIYF
>-|TRBD1|15|TRBV10-3|TRBJ1-3
TGTGCCATCCGACAGGGGGTTGCCTCTGGAAACACCATATATTTT
CAIRQGVASGNTIYF
>few|-|14|TRBV5-1|TRBJ2-1
TGCGCCAGCAGCTTGGGGACTATTTACAATGAGCAGTTCTTC
CASSLGTIYNEQFF
>-|-|13|TRBV18|TRBJ2-1
TGTGCCAGCTCTACGGAGGACTACAATGAGCAGTTCTTC
CASSTEDYNEQFF
>-|TRBD2|15|TRBV12-3/TRBV12-4|TRBJ2-7
TGTGCCAGCAGAGCCTCTAGCGGGAGGTCCTACGAGCAGTACTTC
CASRASSGRSYEQYF
>-|TRBD2|18|TRBV20-1|TRBJ2-1
TGCAGTGCTAGTCTCCGAGGTAGCGGGGGCCGCTCCTACAATGAGCAGTTCTTC
CSASLRGSGGRSYNEQFF
>-|-|15|TRBV24-1|TRBJ2-3
TGTGCCACCAGTGACCTTCGGACAGTGTCAGATACGCAGTATTTT
CATSDLRTVSDTQYF
>-|-|16|TRBV4-3|TRBJ2-3
TGCGCCAGCAGCCAAGATGAACCAGGGCTCACAGATACGCAGTATTTT
CASSQDEPGLTDTQYF
>-|-|15|TRBV7-9|TRBJ2-1
TGTGCCAGCAGCCTCAGACAGGGGAGGGGTTATGAGCAGTTCTTC
CASSLRQGRGYEQFF
>-|-|13|TRBV12-3/TRBV12-4|TRBJ1-5
TGTGCCAGCACCCGGGAGTTAAATCAGCCCCAGCATTTT
CASTRELNQPQHF
>-|-|15|TRBV20-1|TRBJ2-7
TGCAGTGCTAGAGAGGGAGGAGGAGGATCCTACGAGCAGTACTTC
CSAREGGGGSYEQYF
>few|TRBD1|12|TRBV10-3|TRBJ1-4
TGTGCCAGTTCCGGGACAGACGAAAAACTGTTTTTT
CASSGTDEKLFF
>few|-|12|TRBV20-1|TRBJ2-3
TGCAGTGCTATGGCTAGCACAGATACGCAGTATTTT
CSAMASTDTQYF
>few|TRBD2|15|TRBV20-1|TRBJ2-3
TGCAGTGCTAGACTCCTAGCGGGACACACAGATACGCAGTATTTT
CSARLLAGHTDTQYF
>-|-|16|TRBV5-6|TRBJ2-2
TGTGCCAGCAGCACGCCTCAGGGGCTTAACACCGGGGAGCTGTTTTTT
CASSTPQGLNTGELFF
>-|-|16|TRBV12-3/TRBV12-4|TRBJ2-4
TGTGCCAGCAGTTTAGGGGCGCTTTTAGCCAAAAACATTCAGTACTTC
CASSLGALLAKNIQYF
>few|TRBD2|16|TRBV20-1|TRBJ2-5
TGCAGTGCTAGAGATTCGACTAGCGGTTACCAAGAGACCCAGTACTTC
CSARDSTSGYQETQYF
>-|TRBD2|15|TRBV2|TRBJ2-5
TGTGCCAGCAGTGATCTGCGGGGGGCGAAAGAGACCCAGTACTTC
CASSDLRGAKETQYF
>-|-|12|TRBV5-1|TRBJ1-6
TGCGCCAGCAGCTCAACCGGATCACCCCTCCACTTT
CASSSTGSPLHF
>-|TRBD1|15|TRBV6-2/TRBV6-3|TRBJ1-1
TGTGCCAGCAGCGACGACCGGGACAGGGGAACTGAAGCTTTCTTT
CASSDDRDRGTEAFF
>-|TRBD2|17|TRBV6-2/TRBV6-3|TRBJ2-2
TGTGCCAGCAGTTACCCCAGCCTCGGCGGGGGGCCCGGGGAGCTGTTTTTT
CASSYPSLGGGPGELFF
>few|TRBD2|14|TRBV20-1|TRBJ2-7
TGCAGCCCAAGCGGGAGAGCCCAAATCGTGGAGCAGTACTTC
CSPSGRAQIVEQYF
>-|-|16|TRBV6-5|TRBJ2-7
TGTGCCAGCAGTTATCCCCGCGGAGGGGGATCCTACGAGCAGTACTTC
CASSYPRGGGSYEQYF
>many|-|9|TRBV20-1|TRBJ2-1
TGCAGTGCTAGCCAGGGGGGGCTCTTC
CSASQGGLF
>-|-|11|TRBV20-1|TRBJ2-7
TGCAGTGCTAGGGGTATGTACGAGCAGTACTTC
CSARGMYEQYF
>-|TRBD2|14|TRBV29-1|TRBJ2-3
TGCAGCGCACAAGTCTCTAGCGGGGCAGATACGCAGTATTTT
CSAQVSSGADTQYF
>-|-|17|TRBV9|TRBJ2-5
TGTGCCAGCAGCGTAGCTGCGTCAAGGGGGACACAAGAGACCCAGTACTTC
CASSVAASRGTQETQYF
>many|-|13|TRBV29-1|TRBJ2-5
TGCAGCGTTGAAAGAGGGAGCGAAGAGACCCAGTACTTC
CSVERGSEETQYF
>-|-|13|TRBV30|TRBJ1-1
TGTGCCTGGAGTAAACAGGGTGCGAGTGAAGCTTTCTTT
CAWSKQGASEAFF
>-|TRBD2|17|TRBV10-3|TRBJ2-2
TGTGCCATCAGTGAGTCGAGAGGTGCTAGCGGGGCCGGGGAGCTGTTTTTT
CAISESRGASGAGELFF
>few|-|15|TRBV12-3/TRBV12-4|TRBJ2-7
TGTGCCAGCAGTTTGCATAGTAGGGGTTCCTACGAGCAGTACTTC
CASSLHSRGSYEQYF
>few|TRBD1|17|TRBV9|TRBJ1-5
TGTGCCAGCAGCGTAGCGTCGGCAGGGGGACCGGGTCAGCCCCAGCATTTT
CASSVASAGGPGQPQHF
>many|TRBD2|16|TRBV3-1|TRBJ2-3
TGTGCCAGCACACGACTAGCGGGAGGGCCATCAGATACGCAGTATTTT
CASTRLAGGPSDTQYF
>few|TRBD2|14|TRBV6-1|TRBJ2-1
TGTGCCAGCAGGAAACTAGCGGGAGAGAATGAGCAGTTCTTC
CASRKLAGENEQFF
>few|-|16|TRBV7-9|TRBJ1-6
TGTGCCAGCAGCCCGGTAGGGCAGGGGAATAATTCACCCCTCCACTTT
CASSPVGQGNNSPLHF
>-|-|14|TRBV5-6|TRBJ2-1
TGTGCCAGCTCCCCGCTAGCGCCCTACAATGAGCAGTTCTTC
CASSPLAPYNEQFF
>few|-|12|TRBV7-2|TRBJ2-5
TGTGCCAGCAGCTTAGTGGGAGAGGTCCGGTACTTC
CASSLVGEVRYF
>-|-|13|TRBV12-3/TRBV12-4|TRBJ1-4
TGTGCCAGCAGTTTAAGGCTTAATGAAAAACTGTTTTTT
CASSLRLNEKLFF
>-|-|14|TRBV2|TRBJ1-1
TGTGCCAGCACCCCACGGACCAAGCACACTGAAGCTTTCTTT
CASTPRTKHTEAFF
>-|-|15|TRBV7-2|TRBJ2-5
TGTGCCAGCAGCTTAGGGTTTGACTTCCAAGAGACCCAGTACTTC
CASSLGFDFQETQYF
>few|-|14|TRBV6-2/TRBV6-3|TRBJ1-1
TGTGCCAGCACCGTCGACGGACTGAACACTGAAGCTTTCTTT
CASTVDGLNTEAFF
>few|-|10|TRBV29-1|TRBJ2-5
TGCAGCGGCCAACAAGAGACCCAGTACTTC
CSGQQETQYF
>many|TRBD1|17|TRBV29-1|TRBJ2-3
TGCAGCGTTGAGGATGAGCAGGGGGCGCGCCGCACAGATACGCAGTATTTT
CSVEDEQGARRTDTQYF
>-|-|15|TRBV12-3/TRBV12-4|TRBJ1-1
TGTGCCAGCACCTTCTCGATGGGGCTGAACACTGAAGCTTTCTTT
CASTFSMGLNTEAFF
>few|TRBD2|16|TRBV12-3/TRBV12-4|TRBJ2-3
TGTGCCAGCAGTTCCCGACTAGCGGGAGCGGCAGATACGCAGTATTTT
CASSSRLAGAADTQYF
>few|-|14|TRBV25-1|TRBJ1-1
TGCCCACAGCGAGAGGAGGGGGTGAGGACTGAAGCTTTCTTT
CPQREEGVRTEAFF
>few|TRBD1|15|TRBV9|TRBJ2-1
TGTGCCAGCAGCCCCGGGACAGGTGAGGACAATGAGCAGTTCTTC
CASSPGTGEDNEQFF